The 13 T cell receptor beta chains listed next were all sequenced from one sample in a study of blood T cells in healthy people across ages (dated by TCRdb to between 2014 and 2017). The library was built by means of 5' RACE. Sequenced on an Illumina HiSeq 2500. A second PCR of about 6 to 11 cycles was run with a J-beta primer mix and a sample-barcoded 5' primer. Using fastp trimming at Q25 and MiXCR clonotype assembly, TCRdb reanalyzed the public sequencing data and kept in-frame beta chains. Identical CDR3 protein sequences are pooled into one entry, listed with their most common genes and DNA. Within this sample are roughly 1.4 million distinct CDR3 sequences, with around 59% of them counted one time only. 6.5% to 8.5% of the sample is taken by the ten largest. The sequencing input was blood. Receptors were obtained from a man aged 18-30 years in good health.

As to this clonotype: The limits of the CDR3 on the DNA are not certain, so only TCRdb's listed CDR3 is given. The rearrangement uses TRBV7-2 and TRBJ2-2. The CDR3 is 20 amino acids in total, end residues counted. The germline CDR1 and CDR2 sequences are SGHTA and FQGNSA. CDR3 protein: CASSLVALVGETQYFGELFF.

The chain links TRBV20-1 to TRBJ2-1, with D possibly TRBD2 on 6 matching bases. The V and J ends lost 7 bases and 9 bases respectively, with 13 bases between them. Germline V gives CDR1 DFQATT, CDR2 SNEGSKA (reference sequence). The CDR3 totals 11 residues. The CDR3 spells CSGRVGSEQFF. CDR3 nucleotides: TGCAGTGGGAGGGTTGGTAGTGAGCAGTTCTTC.

The CDR3 nucleotides are TGTGCCATCAGTGAAGGGATTGAGTACGAGCAGTACTTC. Residues: CAISEGIEYEQYF. The chain links TRBV10-3 to TRBJ2-4; no firm D call. The DNA matches TRBJ2-7 better at its end, which makes the J call doubtful. The CDR3 is 13 amino acids. The germline V gene encodes CDR1 ENHRY and CDR2 SYGVKD.

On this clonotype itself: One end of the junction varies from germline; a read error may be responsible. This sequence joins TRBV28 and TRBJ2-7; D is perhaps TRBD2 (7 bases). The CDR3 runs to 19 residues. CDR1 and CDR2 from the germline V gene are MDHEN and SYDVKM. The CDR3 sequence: CASSLADTVLRGGTYEQCF. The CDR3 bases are TGTGCCAGCAGTTTAGCCGATACCGTGCTGAGGGGGGGCACCTACGAGCAGTGCTTC.

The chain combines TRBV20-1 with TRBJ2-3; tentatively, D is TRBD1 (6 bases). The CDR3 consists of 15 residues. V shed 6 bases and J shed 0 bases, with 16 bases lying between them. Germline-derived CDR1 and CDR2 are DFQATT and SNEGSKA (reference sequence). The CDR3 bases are TGCAGTGCGCAAACCAGGACAGTTAGCACAGATACGCAGTATTTT. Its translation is CSAQTRTVSTDTQYF.

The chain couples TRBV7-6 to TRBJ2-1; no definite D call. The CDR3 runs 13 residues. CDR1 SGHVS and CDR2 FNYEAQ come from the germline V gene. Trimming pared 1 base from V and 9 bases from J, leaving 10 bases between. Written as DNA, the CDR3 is TGTGCCAGCAGCTTAGGTCTCACACGTGAGCAGTTCTTC. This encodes CASSLGLTREQFF.

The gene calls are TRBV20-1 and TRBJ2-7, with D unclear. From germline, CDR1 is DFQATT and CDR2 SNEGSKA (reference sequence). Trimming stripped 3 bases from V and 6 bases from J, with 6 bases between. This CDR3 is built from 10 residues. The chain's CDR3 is CSASLAEQYF. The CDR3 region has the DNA TGCAGTGCTAGTTTAGCCGAGCAGTACTTC.

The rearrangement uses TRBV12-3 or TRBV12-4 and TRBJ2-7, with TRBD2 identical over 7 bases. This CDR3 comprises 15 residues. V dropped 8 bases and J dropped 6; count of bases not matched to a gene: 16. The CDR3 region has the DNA TGTGCCAGCCGGGAGCGGGGCCCTCGTGGACTCGAGCAGTACTTC. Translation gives CASRERGPRGLEQYF.

CDR3 residues: CASGREAQYF. DNA of the CDR3: TGTGCCAGCGGAAGGGAGGCCCAGTACTTC. The rearrangement joins TRBV27 to TRBJ2-7, with TRBD2 as a possible D gene (6 bases). The CDR3 totals 10 residues. Trimming took 8 bases from V and 10 from J, leaving 12 bases between them. Looked up from germline, CDR1 is MNHEY and CDR2 is SMNVEV (reference sequence).

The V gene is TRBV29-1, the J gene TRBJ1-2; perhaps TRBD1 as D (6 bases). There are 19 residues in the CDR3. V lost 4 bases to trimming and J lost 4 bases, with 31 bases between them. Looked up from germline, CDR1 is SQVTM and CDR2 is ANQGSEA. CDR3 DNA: TGCAGCGTTGTACCCACTCTGGGGAAGGTGGCAGGGGCAACCTATGGCTACACCTTC. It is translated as CSVVPTLGKVAGATYGYTF.

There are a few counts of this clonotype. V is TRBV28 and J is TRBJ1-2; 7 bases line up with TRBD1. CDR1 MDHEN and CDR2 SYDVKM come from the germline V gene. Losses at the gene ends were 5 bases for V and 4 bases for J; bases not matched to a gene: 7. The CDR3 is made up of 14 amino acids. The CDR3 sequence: CASSPLTGIYGYTF. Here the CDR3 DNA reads TGTGCCAGCAGTCCCCTGACAGGGATCTATGGCTACACCTTC.

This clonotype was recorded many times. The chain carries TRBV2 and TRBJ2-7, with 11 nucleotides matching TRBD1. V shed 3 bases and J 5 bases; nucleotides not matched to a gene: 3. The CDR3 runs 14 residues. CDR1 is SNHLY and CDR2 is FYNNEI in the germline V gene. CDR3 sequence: CASSEDRGRDEQYF. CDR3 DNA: TGTGCCAGCAGTGAGGACAGGGGGCGAGACGAGCAGTACTTC.

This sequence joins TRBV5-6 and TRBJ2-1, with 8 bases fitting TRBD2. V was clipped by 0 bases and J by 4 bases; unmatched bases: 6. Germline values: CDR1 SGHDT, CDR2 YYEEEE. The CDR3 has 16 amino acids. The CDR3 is CASSLAPGGPYNEQFF. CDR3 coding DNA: TGTGCCAGCAGCTTGGCCCCGGGAGGGCCGTACAATGAGCAGTTCTTC.